The clone carrying this TCR beta chain appeared many times. Its cognate antigen is unknown. This sample is part of a study of CD8 T cells in ankylosing spondylitis. Whole-study results and caveats: Earlier studies detected some motif variants in reactive arthritis synovial fluid and blood. Researchers reportedly found disease-linked clones significantly enriched in matched ankylosing spondylitis synovial fluid. Relatively rare in peripheral blood, disease-linked clones were also CD8+.

Library preparation for TCR beta used quantitative 5'-RACE with molecular barcodes. TCRdb processed the 5' RACE reads anew with MiXCR; each CDR3 protein has one entry. The data contain a few hundred thousand distinct CDR3 sequences, under 12% of them singletons. The V gene lost 1 base and the J gene lost 1 base, with 4 bases spanning the gap. CDR1 and CDR2 (germline): SGHTA, FQGNSA. CDR3 length: 13 amino acids. This TCR was recovered from a male donor with ankylosing spondylitis or in good health (not recorded which). Sequenced material: blood, either unsorted or a sorted T cell fraction (not recorded which). V and J are TRBV7-2 and TRBJ1-1; D uncertain. CDR3 sequence (DNA): TGTGCCAGCAGCTTAGGGAGGAACACTGAAGCTTTCTTT. Amino acids: CASSLGRNTEAFF.